These 20 T cell receptor beta chains came from one sample sequenced in a study of Ad26.COV2.S vaccination and SARS-CoV-2 variants. Profiled with immunoSEQ multiplex PCR; TCRdb holds only in-frame clones, not every one. The table shows about 350,000 clones, with approximately 90% occurring only once. Specified treatment: some 20 received Ad26.COV2.S at low or high dose, single or two shots; 5 received placebo; per-sample allocation not given. The samples date from day 63 after the first vaccine or placebo injection. The material sequenced was peripheral blood, taken in a trial of Ad26.COV2.S vaccine versus placebo. These TCRs come from a person aged 18-60 years who received the Ad26.COV2.S COVID-19 vaccine or a placebo.

This clone has a handful of counts. The J gene is TRBJ1-2, the V gene TRBV6-2 or TRBV6-3, with 7 positions matching TRBD1. The length of the CDR3 is 15 residues. CDR1 is MNHEY and CDR2 is SVGEGT in the germline V gene. After removal of 5 bases from V and 4 bases from J, the junction contained 10 bases not matched to a gene. CDR3 region: CASSRPDRALYGYTF. CDR3 nucleotide sequence: TGTGCCAGCAGTCGCCCCGACAGGGCCCTCTATGGCTACACCTTC.

V gene TRBV6-5 combines with J gene TRBJ2-3; tentative D call: TRBD2 (6 bases). Trimming left V 7 bases short and J 5 bases short, with 19 bases between. Germline CDR1 is MNHEY and CDR2 is SVGAGI. This CDR3 contains 15 residues. CDR3 region: CASTLTRTGLDTQYF. The CDR3 region has the DNA TGTGCCAGCACCCTGACTAGAACGGGATTAGATACGCAGTATTTT.

The V gene is TRBV5-6, the J gene TRBJ2-7; TRBD1 matches 8 bases. V trimming: 4 bases; J trimming: 4 bases; junction bases outside the gene matches: 4. Looked up from germline, CDR1 is SGHDT and CDR2 is YYEEEE. The CDR3 has 13 residues. The CDR3 protein is CASSVDRAYEQYF. DNA of the CDR3: TGTGCCAGCAGCGTGGACAGGGCGTACGAGCAGTACTTC.

This chain links TRBV2 with TRBJ2-5; TRBD2 is a possible D gene (5 bases). The CDR3 totals 13 residues. Trimming took 4 bases from V and 5 from J, leaving 11 bases between them. Germline values: CDR1 SNHLY, CDR2 FYNNEI. Here the CDR3 DNA reads TGTGCCAGCAGTGTGGTGGGAGTGGAGACCCAGTACTTC. Translation gives CASSVVGVETQYF.

This clone was found once. The chain uses TRBV11-3 and TRBJ2-2; D unresolved. The germline V gene encodes CDR1 SGHNT and CDR2 YENEEA. The CDR3 runs 16 residues. Trimming removed 4 bases at V and 0 bases at J, with 12 bases between. CDR3 residues: CASSSRTTANTGELFF. The CDR3 DNA reads TGTGCCAGCAGCTCACGTACTACGGCGAACACCGGGGAGCTGTTTTTT.

The rearrangement links TRBV5-1 to TRBJ2-3; 8 bases match TRBD1. Germline V gives CDR1 SGHRS, CDR2 YFSETQ. This CDR3 is 15 amino acids long. V dropped 3 bases and J dropped 2; count of bases not matched to a gene: 5. CDR3 sequence reads: CASSSDRGSTDTQYF. In DNA form, the CDR3 reads TGCGCCAGCAGCTCCGACAGGGGTTCCACAGATACGCAGTATTTT.

The V and J genes are TRBV28 and TRBJ1-5; 7 bases agree with TRBD1. From germline, CDR1 is MDHEN and CDR2 SYDVKM. The CDR3 contains 14 residues. Losses at the gene ends were 5 bases for V and 5 bases for J; bases not matched to a gene: 6. The CDR3 coding sequence is TGTGCCAGCAGTCCGGGCAGGGGGGATCAGCCCCAGCATTTT. Translating it yields CASSPGRGDQPQHF. Together with reference TRBV28 and TRBJ1-5, the CDR3 gives the full variable domain: DVKVTQSSRYLVKRTGEKVFLECVQDMDHENMFWYRQDPGLGLRLIYFSYDVKMKEKGDIPEGYSVSREKKERFSLILESASTNQTSMYLCASSPGRGDQPQHFGDGTRLSIL.

The J gene is TRBJ2-3, the V gene TRBV27; D ambiguous. This CDR3 comprises 15 residues. Germline V CDR1 and CDR2: MNHEY, SMNVEV (reference sequence). V gave up 2 bases and J gave up 4 bases, with 13 bases separating them. The CDR3 protein is CASSLGAATSDTQYF. In DNA form, the CDR3 reads TGTGCCAGCAGTTTAGGCGCGGCGACGTCAGATACGCAGTATTTT.

The chain recombines TRBV12-3 or TRBV12-4 with TRBJ2-5, with 9 bases matching TRBD1. CDR3 size: 13 residues. The V gene end was trimmed by 8 bases and the J gene end by 1 base; junction bases not matched to a gene: 2. The CDR3 sequence is CASGDRVQETQYF. For the CDR3, the DNA is TGTGCCAGCGGGGACAGGGTCCAAGAGACCCAGTACTTC.

The genes are TRBV19 and TRBJ1-3; D remains unclear. Trimming shortened V by 7 bases and J by 2 bases, and 12 bases separated the two germline ends. The germline CDR1 and CDR2 sequences are LNHDA and SQIVND (reference sequence). The CDR3 extends over 14 amino acids. DNA of the CDR3: TGTGCCAGTACCTCCGGACGGGCTGGAAACACCATATATTTT. It is translated as CASTSGRAGNTIYF. Complete variable domain (other parts from reference TRBV19 and TRBJ1-3): DGGITQSPKYLFRKEGQNVTLSCEQNLNHDAMYWYRQDPGQGLRLIYYSQIVNDFQKGDIAEGYSVSREKKESFPLTVTSAQKNPTAFYLCASTSGRAGNTIYFGEGSWLTVV.

This chain's CDR3 is CASSQDTVGAYEQYF. The CDR3 coding sequence is TGTGCCAGCTCACAAGACACGGTTGGGGCCTACGAGCAGTACTTC. V is TRBV18 and J is TRBJ2-7; D not resolved. Germline lookup yields CDR1 KGHSH and CDR2 LQKENI. The CDR3 contains 15 residues. The germline V and J ends were trimmed by 4 bases and 2 bases, with 15 bases remaining between them.

The gene calls are TRBV10-3 and TRBJ2-3, with 9 bases fitting TRBD2. V trimming: 11 bases; J trimming: 1 base; junction bases outside the gene matches: 4. Germline values: CDR1 ENHRY, CDR2 SYGVKD. This CDR3 contains 13 residues. The CDR3 here is CASKREGTDTQYF. CDR3 coding DNA: TGTGCCTCTAAGCGGGAGGGCACAGATACGCAGTATTTT.

V and J are TRBV5-1 and TRBJ2-5, with a possible D match to TRBD1 (7 bases). From germline, CDR1 is SGHRS and CDR2 YFSETQ. This CDR3 has 15 amino acids. The germline V and J ends were trimmed by 0 bases and 1 base, with 10 bases remaining between them. The CDR3 loop reads CASSLDRGGQETQYF. CDR3 sequence (DNA): TGCGCCAGCAGCTTGGACAGGGGAGGCCAAGAGACCCAGTACTTC.

The rearrangement uses TRBV13 and TRBJ2-3, with TRBD2 identical over 9 bases. The CDR3 has 15 amino acids. Germline values: CDR1 PRHDT, CDR2 FYEKMQ (reference sequence). V trimming: 4 bases; J trimming: 1 base; junction bases outside the gene matches: 3. CDR3 coding DNA: TGTGCCAGCAGCTACAAGCGGGAGGGCACAGATACGCAGTATTTT. It is translated as CASSYKREGTDTQYF.

The genes are TRBV6-2 or TRBV6-3 and TRBJ1-6, with 8 nucleotides matching TRBD1. In germline, CDR1 is MNHEY, CDR2 SVGEGT. The CDR3 totals 16 residues. V lost 5 bases to trimming and J lost 0 bases; unmatched junction nucleotides: 3. The CDR3 DNA reads TGTGCCAGCAGTAGGGACAGGAGCTCCTATAATTCACCCCTCCACTTT. Translated: CASSRDRSSYNSPLHF.

CDR3 sequence (DNA): TGCGCCAGCAGCCAAGATTTTGGGGCAGGGAACTACGAGCAGTACTTC. Amino acid sequence: CASSQDFGAGNYEQYF. The chain couples TRBV4-1 to TRBJ2-7, with D perhaps TRBD1 (5 bases). The V and J ends lost 0 bases and 3 bases respectively, with 15 bases between them. CDR1 and CDR2 from the germline V gene are MGHRA and YSYEKL. The CDR3 sequence is 16 residues long.

This rearrangement joins TRBV6-5 to TRBJ1-2; no firm D call. In germline, CDR1 is MNHEY, CDR2 SVGAGI. The CDR3 length is 13 residues. With 4 bases removed from V and 5 bases from J, the gap between germline ends came to 11 bases. In DNA form, the CDR3 reads TGTGCCAGCAGTTCAGGCGGAGTTTATGGCTACACCTTC. Translation gives CASSSGGVYGYTF.

The gene calls are TRBV27 and TRBJ1-5, with 7 bases identical to TRBD1. This CDR3 comprises 14 residues. Looked up from germline, CDR1 is MNHEY and CDR2 is SMNVEV (reference sequence). V shed 2 bases and J 6 bases; nucleotides not matched to a gene: 4. The CDR3 DNA reads as TGTGCCAGCAGTTTAAGAGGGGGCCGTCAGCCCCAGCATTTT. Translated: CASSLRGGRQPQHF.

This clone was observed a handful of times. The V and J genes are TRBV4-1 and TRBJ1-1; D uncertain. Trimming left V 1 base short and J 1 base short, with 7 bases between. Germline values: CDR1 MGHRA, CDR2 YSYEKL. The CDR3 runs to 14 residues. CDR3 in DNA: TGCGCCAGCAGCCAAGCGTGGGGGAACACTGAAGCTTTCTTT. Amino acid sequence: CASSQAWGNTEAFF.

The CDR3, as DNA: TGCGCCAGCAGCCAAGTCCCCAGTGCTGCCTCCTACAATGAGCAGTTCTTC. It is translated as CASSQVPSAASYNEQFF. V usage is TRBV4-3 and J usage is TRBJ2-1; D not resolved. This CDR3 contains 17 residues. Between the trimmed V and J ends, which lost 1 base and 0 bases, there was a span of 13 bases. CDR1 and CDR2 (germline): LGHNA, YSLEER.